The following is a T cell receptor beta chain sequence with its context. What it binds is unknown. The source of the sample is a study of OX40 agonist ivuxolimab in advanced cancers. The overall study: Ivuxolimab is an agonistic anti-OX40 (CD134) antibody, and patients were treated with it. Whole-study findings and limits: Expanded clones were, on average, more numerous in CD8+ T cells than in CD4+.

The germline V gene has CDR1 SGHRS and CDR2 YFSETQ. V was pared by 2 bases and J by 1 base, with 1 base of the junction left unmatched. The CDR3 runs 14 residues. Only in-frame clones appear in the TCRdb table, and some are missing; sequencing was by immunoSEQ multiplex PCR. Found here are roughly 100,000 clones, 85% to 95% of them singletons; the top ten hold about 0.24%. Autoimmune disease history or systemic immunosuppression was exclusionary. The gene calls are TRBV5-1 and TRBJ2-5, with 8 bases aligning to TRBD1. The sequence was obtained from an adult with an advanced solid tumor such as melanoma, head and neck, liver or kidney cancer. The starting material was CD4+ or CD8+ T cells sorted from blood, obtained in a trial of the OX40 agonist ivuxolimab. DNA of the CDR3: TGCGCCAGCAGCTTTCAGGGGGCCCAAGAGACCCAGTACTTC. Its protein is CASSFQGAQETQYF.